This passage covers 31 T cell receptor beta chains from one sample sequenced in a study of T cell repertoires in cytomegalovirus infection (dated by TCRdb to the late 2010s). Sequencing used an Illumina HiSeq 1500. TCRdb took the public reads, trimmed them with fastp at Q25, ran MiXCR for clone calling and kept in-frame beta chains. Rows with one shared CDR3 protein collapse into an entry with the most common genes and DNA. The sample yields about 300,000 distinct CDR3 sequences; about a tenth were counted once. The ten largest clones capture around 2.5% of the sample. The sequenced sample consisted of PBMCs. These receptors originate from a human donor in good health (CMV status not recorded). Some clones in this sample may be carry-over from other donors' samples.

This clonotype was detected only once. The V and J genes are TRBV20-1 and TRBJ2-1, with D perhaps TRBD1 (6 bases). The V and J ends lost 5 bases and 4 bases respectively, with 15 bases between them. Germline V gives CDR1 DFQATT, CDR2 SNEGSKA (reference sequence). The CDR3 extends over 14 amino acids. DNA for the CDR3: TGCAGTGCTCCCATCCGGGACACTTACAATGAGCAGTTCTTC. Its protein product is CSAPIRDTYNEQFF.

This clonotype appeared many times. The CDR3 reads CASSLAGRGSSGANVLTF. Here the CDR3 DNA reads TGTGCCAGCAGCTTGGCCGGCAGGGGTTCCTCTGGGGCCAACGTCCTGACTTTC. The chain combines TRBV5-5 with TRBJ2-6; TRBD1 might be the D (6 bases). The V gene's germline CDR1 is SGHKS and CDR2 YYEKEE (reference sequence). The CDR3 sequence is 18 residues long. V was shortened by 0 bases and J by 0 bases, with 13 bases between the two germline ends.

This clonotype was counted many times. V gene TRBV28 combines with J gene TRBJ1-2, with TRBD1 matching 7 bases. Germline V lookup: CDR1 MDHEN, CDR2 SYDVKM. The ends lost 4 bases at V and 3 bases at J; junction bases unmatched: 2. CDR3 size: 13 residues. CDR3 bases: TGTGCCAGCAGTTCCGGGACAGACTATGGCTACACCTTC. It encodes CASSSGTDYGYTF.

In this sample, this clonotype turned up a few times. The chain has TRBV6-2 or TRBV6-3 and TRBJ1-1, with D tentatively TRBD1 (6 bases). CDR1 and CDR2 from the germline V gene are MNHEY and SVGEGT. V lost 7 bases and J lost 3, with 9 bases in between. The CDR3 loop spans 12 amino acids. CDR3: CASTHRDTEAFF. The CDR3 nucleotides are TGTGCCAGCACCCACAGGGACACTGAAGCTTTCTTT.

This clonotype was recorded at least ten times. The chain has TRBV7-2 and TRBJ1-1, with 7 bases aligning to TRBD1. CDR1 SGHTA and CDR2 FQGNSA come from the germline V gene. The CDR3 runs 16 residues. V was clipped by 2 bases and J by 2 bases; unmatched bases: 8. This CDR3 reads CASSLNPDRANTEAFF. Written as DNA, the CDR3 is TGTGCCAGCAGCTTAAACCCAGACAGGGCCAACACTGAAGCTTTCTTT.

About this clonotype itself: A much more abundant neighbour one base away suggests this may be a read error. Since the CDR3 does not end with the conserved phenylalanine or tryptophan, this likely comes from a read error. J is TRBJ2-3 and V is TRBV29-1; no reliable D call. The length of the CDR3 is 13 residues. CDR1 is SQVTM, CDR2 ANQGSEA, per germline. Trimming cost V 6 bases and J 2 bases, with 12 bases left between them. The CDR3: CSVHRRLTDTQYL. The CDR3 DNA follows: TGCAGCGTACACAGAAGACTCACAGATACGCAGTATCTT.

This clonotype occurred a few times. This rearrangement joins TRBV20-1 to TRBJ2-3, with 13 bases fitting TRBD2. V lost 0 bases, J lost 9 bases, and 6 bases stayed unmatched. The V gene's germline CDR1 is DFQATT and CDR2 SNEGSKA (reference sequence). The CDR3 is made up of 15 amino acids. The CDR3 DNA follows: TGCAGTGCTAGAGATACTAGCGGGGGGGCCCGGACGCAGTATTTT. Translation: CSARDTSGGARTQYF.

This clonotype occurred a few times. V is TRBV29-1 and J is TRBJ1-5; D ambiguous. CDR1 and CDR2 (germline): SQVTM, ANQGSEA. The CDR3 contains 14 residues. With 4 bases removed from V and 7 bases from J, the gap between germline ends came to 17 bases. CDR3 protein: CSVAPGNVGQPQHF. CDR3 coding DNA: TGCAGCGTTGCCCCCGGTAATGTGGGCCAGCCCCAGCATTTT.

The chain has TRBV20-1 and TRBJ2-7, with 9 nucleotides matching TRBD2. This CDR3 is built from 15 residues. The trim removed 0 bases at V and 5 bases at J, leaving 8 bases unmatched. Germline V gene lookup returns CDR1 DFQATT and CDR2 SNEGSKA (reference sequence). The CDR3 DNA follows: TGCAGTGCTAGAGATGGGCGGGGGGGCCTCCACGAGCAGTACGTC. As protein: CSARDGRGGLHEQYV.

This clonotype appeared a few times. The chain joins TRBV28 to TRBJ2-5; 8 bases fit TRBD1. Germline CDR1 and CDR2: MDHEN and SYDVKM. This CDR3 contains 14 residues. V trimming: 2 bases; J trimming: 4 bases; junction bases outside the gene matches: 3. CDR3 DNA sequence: TGTGCCAGCAGTTTAGACCAGGGGGCAGAGACCCAGTACTTC. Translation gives CASSLDQGAETQYF.

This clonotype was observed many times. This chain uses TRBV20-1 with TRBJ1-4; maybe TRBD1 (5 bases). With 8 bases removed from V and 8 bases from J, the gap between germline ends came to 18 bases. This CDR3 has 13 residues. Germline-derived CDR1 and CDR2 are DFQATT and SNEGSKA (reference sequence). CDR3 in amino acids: CSLDSRSTEKLFF. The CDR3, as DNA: TGCAGTCTAGACAGCAGGAGCACCGAAAAACTGTTTTTT.

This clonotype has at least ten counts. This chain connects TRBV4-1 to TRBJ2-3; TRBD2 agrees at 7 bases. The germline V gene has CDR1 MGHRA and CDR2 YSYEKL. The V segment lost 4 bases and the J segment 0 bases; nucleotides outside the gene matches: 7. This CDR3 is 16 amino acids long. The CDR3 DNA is TGCGCCAGCAGCCCACGCTCGGGGGGTAGCACAGATACGCAGTATTTT. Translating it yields CASSPRSGGSTDTQYF.

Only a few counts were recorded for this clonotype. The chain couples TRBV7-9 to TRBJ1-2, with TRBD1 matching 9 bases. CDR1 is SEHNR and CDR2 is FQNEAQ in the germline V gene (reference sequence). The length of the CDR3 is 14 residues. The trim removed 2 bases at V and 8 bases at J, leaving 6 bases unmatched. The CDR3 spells CASSLTTGGLGYTF. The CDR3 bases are TGTGCCAGCAGCTTAACGACAGGGGGTCTGGGCTACACCTTC.

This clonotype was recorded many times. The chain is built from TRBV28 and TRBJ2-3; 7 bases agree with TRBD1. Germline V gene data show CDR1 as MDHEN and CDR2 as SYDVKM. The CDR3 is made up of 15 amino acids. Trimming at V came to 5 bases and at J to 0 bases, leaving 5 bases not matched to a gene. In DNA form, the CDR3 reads TGTGCCAGCAGTACAGGGGCTAGGAGCACAGATACGCAGTATTTT. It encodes CASSTGARSTDTQYF. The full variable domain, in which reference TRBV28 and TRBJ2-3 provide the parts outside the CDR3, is DVKVTQSSRYLVKRTGEKVFLECVQDMDHENMFWYRQDPGLGLRLIYFSYDVKMKEKGDIPEGYSVSREKKERFSLILESASTNQTSMYLCASSTGARSTDTQYFGPGTRLTVL.

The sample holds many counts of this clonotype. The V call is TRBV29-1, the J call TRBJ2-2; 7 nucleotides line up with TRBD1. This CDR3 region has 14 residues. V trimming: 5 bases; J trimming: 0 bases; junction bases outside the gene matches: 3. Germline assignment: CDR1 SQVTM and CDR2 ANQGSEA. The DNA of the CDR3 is TGCAGCGTTTCAGGGGGTGCGAACACCGGGGAGCTGTTTTTT. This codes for CSVSGGANTGELFF.

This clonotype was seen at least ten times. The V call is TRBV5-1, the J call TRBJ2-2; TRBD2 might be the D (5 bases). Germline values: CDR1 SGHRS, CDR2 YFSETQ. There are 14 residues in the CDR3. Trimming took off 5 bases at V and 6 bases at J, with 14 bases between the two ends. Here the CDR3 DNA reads TGCGCCAGCAGGGAGACTACCCAAGCCGGGGAGCTGTTTTTT. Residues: CASRETTQAGELFF.

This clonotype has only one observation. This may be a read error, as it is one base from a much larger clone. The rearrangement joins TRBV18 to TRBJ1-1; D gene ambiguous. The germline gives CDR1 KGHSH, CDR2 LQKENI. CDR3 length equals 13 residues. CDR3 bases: TGTGCCAGCTCACCATTGGAGAACACTGTAGCTTTCTTT. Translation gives CASSPLENTVAFF.

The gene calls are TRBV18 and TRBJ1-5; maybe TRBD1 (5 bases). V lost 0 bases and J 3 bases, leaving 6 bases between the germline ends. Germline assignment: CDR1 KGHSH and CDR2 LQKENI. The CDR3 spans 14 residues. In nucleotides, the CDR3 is TGTGCCAGCTCACCACCGACAGACAATCAGCCCCAGCATTTT. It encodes CASSPPTDNQPQHF.

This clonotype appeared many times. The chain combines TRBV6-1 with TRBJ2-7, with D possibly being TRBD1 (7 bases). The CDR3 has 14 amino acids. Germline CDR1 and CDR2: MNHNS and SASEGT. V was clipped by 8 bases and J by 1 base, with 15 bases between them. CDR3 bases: TGTGCCAGCTCAACGCGGGACAGATCCTACGAGCAGTACTTC. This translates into CASSTRDRSYEQYF.

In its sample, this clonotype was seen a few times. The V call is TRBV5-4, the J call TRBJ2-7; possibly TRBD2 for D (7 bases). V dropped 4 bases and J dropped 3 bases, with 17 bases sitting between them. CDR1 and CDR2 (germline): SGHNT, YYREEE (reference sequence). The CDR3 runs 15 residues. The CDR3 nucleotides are TGTGCCAGCAGCCCCCAGGCGGGGGCCTTCTACGAGCAGTACTTC. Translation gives CASSPQAGAFYEQYF.

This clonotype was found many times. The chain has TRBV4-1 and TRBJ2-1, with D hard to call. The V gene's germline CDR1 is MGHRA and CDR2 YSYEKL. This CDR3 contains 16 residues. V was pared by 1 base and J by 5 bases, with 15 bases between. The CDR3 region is CASSQVGRRPHNEQFF. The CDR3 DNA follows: TGCGCCAGCAGCCAAGTTGGACGCAGACCACACAATGAGCAGTTCTTC.

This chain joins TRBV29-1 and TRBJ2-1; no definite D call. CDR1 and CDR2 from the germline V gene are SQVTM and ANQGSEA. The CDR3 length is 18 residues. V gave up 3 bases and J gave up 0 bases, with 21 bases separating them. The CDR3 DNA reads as TGCAGCGTTGAGGGTTCGCGTGGACCGGAATTCTCCTACAATGAGCAGTTCTTC. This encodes CSVEGSRGPEFSYNEQFF.

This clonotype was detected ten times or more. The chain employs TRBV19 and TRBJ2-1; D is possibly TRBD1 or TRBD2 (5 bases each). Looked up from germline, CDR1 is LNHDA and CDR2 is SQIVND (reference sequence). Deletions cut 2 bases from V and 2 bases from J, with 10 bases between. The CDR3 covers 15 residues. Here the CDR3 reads CASSIRWDAYNEQFF. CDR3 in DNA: TGTGCCAGTAGTATAAGGTGGGACGCCTACAATGAGCAGTTCTTC. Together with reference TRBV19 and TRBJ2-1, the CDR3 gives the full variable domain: DGGITQSPKYLFRKEGQNVTLSCEQNLNHDAMYWYRQDPGQGLRLIYYSQIVNDFQKGDIAEGYSVSREKKESFPLTVTSAQKNPTAFYLCASSIRWDAYNEQFFGPGTRLTVL.

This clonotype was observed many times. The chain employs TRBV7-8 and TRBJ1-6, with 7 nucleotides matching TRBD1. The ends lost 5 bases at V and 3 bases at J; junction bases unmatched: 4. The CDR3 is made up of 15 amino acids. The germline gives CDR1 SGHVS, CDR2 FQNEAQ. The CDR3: CASSDRDFYNSPLHF. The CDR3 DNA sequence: TGTGCCAGCAGCGACAGGGACTTCTATAATTCACCCCTCCACTTT.

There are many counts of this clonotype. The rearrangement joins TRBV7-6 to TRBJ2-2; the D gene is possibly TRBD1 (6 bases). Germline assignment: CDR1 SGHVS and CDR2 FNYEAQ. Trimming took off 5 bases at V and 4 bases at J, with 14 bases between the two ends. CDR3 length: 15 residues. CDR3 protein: CASSRRGSGTGELFF. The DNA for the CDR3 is TGTGCCAGCAGCCGCAGGGGATCAGGCACCGGGGAGCTGTTTTTT.

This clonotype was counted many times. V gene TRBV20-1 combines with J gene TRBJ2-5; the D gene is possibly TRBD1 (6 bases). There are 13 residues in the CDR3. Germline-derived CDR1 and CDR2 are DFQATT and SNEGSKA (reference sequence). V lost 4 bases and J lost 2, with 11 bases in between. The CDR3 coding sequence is TGCAGTGCTACCCGGACAGTACAAGAGACCCAGTACTTC. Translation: CSATRTVQETQYF.

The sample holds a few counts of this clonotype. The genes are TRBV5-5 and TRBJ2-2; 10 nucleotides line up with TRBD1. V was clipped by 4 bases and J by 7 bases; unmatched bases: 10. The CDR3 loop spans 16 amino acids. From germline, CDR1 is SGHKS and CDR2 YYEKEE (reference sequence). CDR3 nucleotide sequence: TGTGCCAGCAGCGGGGAGACAGGGGGCGAAGACGGGGAGCTGTTTTTT. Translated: CASSGETGGEDGELFF.

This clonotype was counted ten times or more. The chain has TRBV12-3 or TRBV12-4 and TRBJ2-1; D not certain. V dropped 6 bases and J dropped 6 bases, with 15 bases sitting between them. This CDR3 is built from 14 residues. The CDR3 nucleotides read TGTGCCAGCAGCCCCGCGGAAGTGACCAATGAGCAGTTCTTC. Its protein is CASSPAEVTNEQFF.

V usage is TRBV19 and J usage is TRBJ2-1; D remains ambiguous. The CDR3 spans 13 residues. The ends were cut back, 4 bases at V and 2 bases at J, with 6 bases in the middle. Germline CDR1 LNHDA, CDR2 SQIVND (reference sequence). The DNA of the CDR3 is TGTGCCAGTAGTAAAGGAGCCTACAATGAGCAGTTCTTC. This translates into CASSKGAYNEQFF.

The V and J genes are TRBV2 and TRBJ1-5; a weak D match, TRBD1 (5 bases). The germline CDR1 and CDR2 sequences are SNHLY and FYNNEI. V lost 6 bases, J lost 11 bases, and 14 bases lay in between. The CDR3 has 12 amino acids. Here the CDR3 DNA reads TGTGCCAGCAGCCTTGGGGGGTTTACCCAGCATTTT. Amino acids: CASSLGGFTQHF.

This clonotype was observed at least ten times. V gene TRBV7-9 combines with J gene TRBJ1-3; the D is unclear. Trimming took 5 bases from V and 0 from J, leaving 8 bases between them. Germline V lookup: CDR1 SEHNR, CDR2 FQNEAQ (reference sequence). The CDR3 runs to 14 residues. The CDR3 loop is CASSPDYSGNTIYF. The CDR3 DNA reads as TGTGCCAGCAGCCCGGATTACTCTGGAAACACCATATATTTT.